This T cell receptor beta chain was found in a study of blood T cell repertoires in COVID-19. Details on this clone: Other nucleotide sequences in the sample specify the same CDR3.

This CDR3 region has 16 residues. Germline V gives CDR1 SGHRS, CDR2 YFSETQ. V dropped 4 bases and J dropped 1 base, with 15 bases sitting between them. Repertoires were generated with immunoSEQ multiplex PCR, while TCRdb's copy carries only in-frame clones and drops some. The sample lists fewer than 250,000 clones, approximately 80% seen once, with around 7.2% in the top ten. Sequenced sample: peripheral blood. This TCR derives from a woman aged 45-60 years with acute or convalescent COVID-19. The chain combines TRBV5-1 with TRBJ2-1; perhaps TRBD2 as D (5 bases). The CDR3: CASSPGSGGSYNEQFF. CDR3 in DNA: TGCGCCAGCAGCCCGGGATCGGGCGGGTCCTACAATGAGCAGTTCTTC.